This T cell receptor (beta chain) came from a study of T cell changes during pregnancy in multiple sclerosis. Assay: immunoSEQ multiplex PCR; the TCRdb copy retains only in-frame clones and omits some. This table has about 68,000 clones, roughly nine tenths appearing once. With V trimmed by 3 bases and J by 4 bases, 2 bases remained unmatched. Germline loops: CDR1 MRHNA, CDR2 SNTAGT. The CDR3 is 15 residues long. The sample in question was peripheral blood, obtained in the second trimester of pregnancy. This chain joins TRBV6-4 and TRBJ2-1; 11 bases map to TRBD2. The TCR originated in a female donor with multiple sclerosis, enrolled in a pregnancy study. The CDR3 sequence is CASSEVAGGYNEQFF. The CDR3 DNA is TGTGCCAGCAGTGAGGTAGCGGGGGGGTACAATGAGCAGTTCTTC.